This TCR beta chain comes out of a study of blood T cell repertoires in COVID-19. Data came from immunoSEQ multiplex PCR; TCRdb stores just in-frame clones and leaves some out. The sample shows 350,000 or so clones, more than 70% of them seen only once. The TCR was taken from a woman in her 30s who had been exposed to COVID-19. Sequences were obtained from PBMCs or T cells enriched from blood (not recorded which).

This chain's CDR3 is CASSVGGIYEQYF. CDR3 sequence (DNA): TGTGCCAGCAGCGTTGGGGGGATCTACGAGCAGTACTTC. The rearrangement links TRBV12-3 or TRBV12-4 to TRBJ2-7; TRBD2 might be the D (6 bases). The V end lost 6 bases, the J end lost 3 bases, and 12 bases lay between the germline ends. The CDR3 is 13 residues long.